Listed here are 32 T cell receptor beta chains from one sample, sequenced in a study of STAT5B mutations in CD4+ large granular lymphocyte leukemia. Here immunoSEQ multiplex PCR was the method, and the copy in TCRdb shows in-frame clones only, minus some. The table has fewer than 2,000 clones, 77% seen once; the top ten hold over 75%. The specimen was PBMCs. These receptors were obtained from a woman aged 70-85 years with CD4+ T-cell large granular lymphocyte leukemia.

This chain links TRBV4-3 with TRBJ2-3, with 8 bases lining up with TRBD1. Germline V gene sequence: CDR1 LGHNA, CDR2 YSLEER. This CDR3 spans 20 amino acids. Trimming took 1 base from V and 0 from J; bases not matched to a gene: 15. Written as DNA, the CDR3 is TGCGCCAGCAGCCAAGCCGTTCCACTCCAGGGGGCCTCTAGCACAGATACGCAGTATTTT. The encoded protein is CASSQAVPLQGASSTDTQYF.

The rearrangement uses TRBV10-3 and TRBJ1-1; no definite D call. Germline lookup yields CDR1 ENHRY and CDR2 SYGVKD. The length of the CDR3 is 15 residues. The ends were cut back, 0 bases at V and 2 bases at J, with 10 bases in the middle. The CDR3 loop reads CAISESQDLNTEAFF. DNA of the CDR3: TGTGCCATCAGTGAGTCGCAGGATCTTAACACTGAAGCTTTCTTT.

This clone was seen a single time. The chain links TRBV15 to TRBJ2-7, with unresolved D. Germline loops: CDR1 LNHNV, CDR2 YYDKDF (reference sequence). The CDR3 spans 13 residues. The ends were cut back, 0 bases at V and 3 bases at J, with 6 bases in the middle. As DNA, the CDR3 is TGTGCCACCAGCAGAGATACCCGCTACGAGCAGTACTTC. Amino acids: CATSRDTRYEQYF.

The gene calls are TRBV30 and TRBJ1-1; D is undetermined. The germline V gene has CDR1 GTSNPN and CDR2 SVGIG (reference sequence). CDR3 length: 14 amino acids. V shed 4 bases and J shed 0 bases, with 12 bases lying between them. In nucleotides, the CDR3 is TGTGCCTGGACTATAACCGGGGTGAACACTGAAGCTTTCTTT. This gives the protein CAWTITGVNTEAFF.

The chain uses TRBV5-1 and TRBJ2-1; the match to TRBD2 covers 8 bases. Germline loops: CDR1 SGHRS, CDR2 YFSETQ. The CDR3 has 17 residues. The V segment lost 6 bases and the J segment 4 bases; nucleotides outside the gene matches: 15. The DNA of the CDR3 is TGCGCCAGCACCTCCGGGGGGGTAGTCGCCCTTTACAATGAGCAGTTCTTC. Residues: CASTSGGVVALYNEQFF.

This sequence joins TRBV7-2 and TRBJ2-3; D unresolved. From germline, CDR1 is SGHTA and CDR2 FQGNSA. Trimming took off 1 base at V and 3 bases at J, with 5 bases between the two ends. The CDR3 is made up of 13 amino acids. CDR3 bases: TGTGCCAGCAGCTTAGACCGGACAGATACGCAGTATTTT. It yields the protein CASSLDRTDTQYF.

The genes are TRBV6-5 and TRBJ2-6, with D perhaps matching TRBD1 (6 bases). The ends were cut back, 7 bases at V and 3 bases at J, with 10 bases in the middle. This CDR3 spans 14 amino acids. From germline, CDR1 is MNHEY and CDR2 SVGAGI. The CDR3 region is CASTGQLGANVLTF. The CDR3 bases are TGTGCCAGCACTGGACAGCTTGGGGCCAACGTCCTGACTTTC.

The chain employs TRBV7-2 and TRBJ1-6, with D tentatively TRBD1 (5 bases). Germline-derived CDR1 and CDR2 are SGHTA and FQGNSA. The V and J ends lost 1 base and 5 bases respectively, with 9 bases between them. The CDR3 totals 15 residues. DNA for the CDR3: TGTGCCAGCAGCTTAGAGGGGTCAAATAATTCACCCCTCCACTTT. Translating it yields CASSLEGSNNSPLHF.

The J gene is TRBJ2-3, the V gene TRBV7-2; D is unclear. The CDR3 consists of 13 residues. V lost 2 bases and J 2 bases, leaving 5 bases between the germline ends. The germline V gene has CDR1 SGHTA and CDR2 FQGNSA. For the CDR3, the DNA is TGTGCCAGCAGCTTAACAAACACAGATACGCAGTATTTT. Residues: CASSLTNTDTQYF.

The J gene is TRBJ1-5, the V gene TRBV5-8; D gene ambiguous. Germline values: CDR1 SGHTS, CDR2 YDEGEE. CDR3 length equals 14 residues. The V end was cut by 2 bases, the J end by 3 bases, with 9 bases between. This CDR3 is CASSFGGNNQPQHF. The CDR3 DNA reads TGTGCCAGCAGCTTCGGAGGGAACAATCAGCCCCAGCATTTT.

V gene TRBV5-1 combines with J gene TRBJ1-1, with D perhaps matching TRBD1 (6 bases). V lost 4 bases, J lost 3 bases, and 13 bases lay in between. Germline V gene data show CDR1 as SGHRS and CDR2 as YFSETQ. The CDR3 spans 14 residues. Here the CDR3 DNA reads TGCGCCAGCAGCCCACAGGGTGGGGACACTGAAGCTTTCTTT. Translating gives CASSPQGGDTEAFF. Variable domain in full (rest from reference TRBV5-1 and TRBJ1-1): KAGVTQTPRYLIKTRGQQVTLSCSPISGHRSVSWYQQTPGQGLQFLFEYFSETQRNKGNFPGRFSGRQFSNSRSEMNVSTLELGDSALYLCASSPQGGDTEAFFGQGTRLTVV.

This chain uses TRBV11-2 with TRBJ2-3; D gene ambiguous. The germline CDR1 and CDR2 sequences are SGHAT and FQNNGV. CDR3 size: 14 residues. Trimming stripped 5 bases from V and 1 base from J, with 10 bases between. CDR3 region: CASSPMRRTDTQYF. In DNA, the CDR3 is TGTGCCAGCAGCCCGATGAGGCGCACAGATACGCAGTATTTT.

CDR3 bases: TGTGCCAGCAGCTCCCAGCGGGGGGGAGGGCATGAGCAGTTCTTC. This gives the protein CASSSQRGGGHEQFF. The rearrangement links TRBV11-3 to TRBJ2-1, with 10 positions matching TRBD2. The germline V gene encodes CDR1 SGHNT and CDR2 YENEEA. The J segment lost 8 bases and the V segment lost 4 bases, leaving 8 bases of the junction unmatched. The CDR3 runs to 15 residues.

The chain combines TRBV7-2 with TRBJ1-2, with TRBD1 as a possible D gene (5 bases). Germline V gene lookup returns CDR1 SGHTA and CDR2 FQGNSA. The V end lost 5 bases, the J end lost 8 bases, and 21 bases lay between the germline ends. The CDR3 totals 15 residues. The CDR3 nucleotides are TGTGCCAGCAGCGCCAGCAGCAGGGACCGGGACGGCTACACCTTC. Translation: CASSASSRDRDGYTF. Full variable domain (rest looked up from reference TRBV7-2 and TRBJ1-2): GAGVSQSPSNKVTEKGKDVELRCDPISGHTALYWYRQSLGQGLEFLIYFQGNSAPDKSGLPSDRFSAERTGGSVSTLTIQRTQQEDSAVYLCASSASSRDRDGYTFGSGTRLTVV.

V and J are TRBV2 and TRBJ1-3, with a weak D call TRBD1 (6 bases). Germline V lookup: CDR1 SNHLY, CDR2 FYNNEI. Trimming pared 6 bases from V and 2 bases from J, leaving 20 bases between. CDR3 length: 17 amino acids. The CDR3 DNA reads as TGTGCCAGCAGCGAAAGCCCGCGGACAGCTGCTGGAAACACCATATATTTT. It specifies CASSESPRTAAGNTIYF.

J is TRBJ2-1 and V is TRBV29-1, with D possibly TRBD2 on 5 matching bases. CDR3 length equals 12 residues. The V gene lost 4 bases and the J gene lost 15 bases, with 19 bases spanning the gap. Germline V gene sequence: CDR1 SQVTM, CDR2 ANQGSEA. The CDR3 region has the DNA TGCAGCGTTGGGGCTGATCACATAGGAGGGTTCTTC. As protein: CSVGADHIGGFF.

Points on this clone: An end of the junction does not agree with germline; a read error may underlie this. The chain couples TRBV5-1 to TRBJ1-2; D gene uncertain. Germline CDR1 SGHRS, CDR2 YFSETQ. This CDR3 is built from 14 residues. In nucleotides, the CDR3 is TGCGCCAGCAGGTTGGAAGGAGATAACTATGGCTACACCTTC. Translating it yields CASRLEGDNYGYTF.

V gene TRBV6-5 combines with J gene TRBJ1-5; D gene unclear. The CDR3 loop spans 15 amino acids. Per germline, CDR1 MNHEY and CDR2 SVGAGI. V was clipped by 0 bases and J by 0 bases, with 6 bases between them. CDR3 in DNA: TGTGCCAGCAGTTACTCCAGCCATAGCAATCAGCCCCAGCATTTT. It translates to CASSYSSHSNQPQHF.

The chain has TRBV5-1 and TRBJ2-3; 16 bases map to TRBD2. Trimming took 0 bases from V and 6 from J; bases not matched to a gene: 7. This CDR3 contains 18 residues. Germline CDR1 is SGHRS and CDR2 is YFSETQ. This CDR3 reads CASSLAGLAGGSVDTQYF. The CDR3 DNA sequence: TGCGCCAGCAGCTTGGCGGGACTAGCGGGAGGGTCCGTGGATACGCAGTATTTT.

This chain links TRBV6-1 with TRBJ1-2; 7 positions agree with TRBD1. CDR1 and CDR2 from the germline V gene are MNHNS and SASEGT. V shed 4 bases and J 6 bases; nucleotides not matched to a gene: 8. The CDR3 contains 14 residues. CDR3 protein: CASSGYRGRHGYTF. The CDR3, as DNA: TGTGCCAGCAGTGGATACAGGGGTCGACATGGCTACACCTTC.

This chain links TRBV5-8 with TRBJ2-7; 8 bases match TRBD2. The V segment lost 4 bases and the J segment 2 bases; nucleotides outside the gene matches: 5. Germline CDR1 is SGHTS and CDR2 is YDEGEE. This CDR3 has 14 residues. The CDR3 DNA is TGTGCCAGCAGCCCCCAGGGACTAGCCTACGAGCAGTACTTC. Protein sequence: CASSPQGLAYEQYF.

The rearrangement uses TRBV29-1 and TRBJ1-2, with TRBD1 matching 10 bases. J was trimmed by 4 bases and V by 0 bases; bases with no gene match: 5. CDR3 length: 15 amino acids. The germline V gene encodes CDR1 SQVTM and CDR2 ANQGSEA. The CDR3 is CSVEDPWTGGYGYTF. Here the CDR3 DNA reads TGCAGCGTTGAAGACCCGTGGACAGGGGGCTATGGCTACACCTTC.

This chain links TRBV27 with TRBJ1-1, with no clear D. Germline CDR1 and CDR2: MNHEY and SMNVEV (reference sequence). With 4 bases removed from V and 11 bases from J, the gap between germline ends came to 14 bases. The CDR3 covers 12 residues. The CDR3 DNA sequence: TGTGCCAGCAGTTCCCTTCGGGGATGGGCTTTCTTT. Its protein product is CASSSLRGWAFF.

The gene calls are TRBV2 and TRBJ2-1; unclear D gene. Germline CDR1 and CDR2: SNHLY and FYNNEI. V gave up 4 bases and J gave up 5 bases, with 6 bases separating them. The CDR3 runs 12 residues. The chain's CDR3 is CASSVVDNEQFF. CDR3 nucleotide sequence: TGTGCCAGCAGTGTAGTAGACAATGAGCAGTTCTTC. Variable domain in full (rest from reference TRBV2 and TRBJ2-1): EPEVTQTPSHQVTQMGQEVILRCVPISNHLYFYWYRQILGQKVEFLVSFYNNEISEKSEIFDDQFSVERPDGSNFTLKIRSTKLEDSAMYFCASSVVDNEQFFGPGTRLTVL.

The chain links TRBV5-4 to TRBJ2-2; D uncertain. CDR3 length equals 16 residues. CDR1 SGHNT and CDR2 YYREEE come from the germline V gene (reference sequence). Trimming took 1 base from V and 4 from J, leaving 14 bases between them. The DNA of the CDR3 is TGTGCCAGCAGCTTGAAGGAGAACCTCCGCACCGGGGAGCTGTTTTTT. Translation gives CASSLKENLRTGELFF.

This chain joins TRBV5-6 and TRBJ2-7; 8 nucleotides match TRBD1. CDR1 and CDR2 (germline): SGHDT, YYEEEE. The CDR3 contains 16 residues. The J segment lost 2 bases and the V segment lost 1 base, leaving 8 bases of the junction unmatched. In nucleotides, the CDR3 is TGTGCCAGCAGCTTGTGGCCGCAGGGGGCGACCTACGAGCAGTACTTC. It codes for CASSLWPQGATYEQYF. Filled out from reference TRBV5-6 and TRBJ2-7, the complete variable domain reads DAGVTQSPTHLIKTRGQQVTLRCSPKSGHDTVSWYQQALGQGPQFIFQYYEEEERQRGNFPDRFSGHQFPNYSSELNVNALLLGDSALYLCASSLWPQGATYEQYFGPGTRLTVT.

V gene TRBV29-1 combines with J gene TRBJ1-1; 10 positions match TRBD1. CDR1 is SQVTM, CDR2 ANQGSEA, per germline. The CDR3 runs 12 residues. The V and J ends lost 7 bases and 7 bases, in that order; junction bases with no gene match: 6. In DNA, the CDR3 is TGCAGCGCAGGACAGGGGGTAGTTGAAGCTTTCTTT. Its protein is CSAGQGVVEAFF.

The CDR3 DNA is TGTGCCAGCAGCCAGTCACTAGCGGGAGTTACAGATACGCAGTATTTT. Its protein product is CASSQSLAGVTDTQYF. The rearrangement joins TRBV7-9 to TRBJ2-3, with TRBD2 matching over 11 bases. CDR3 length: 16 amino acids. J was trimmed by 3 bases and V by 5 bases; bases with no gene match: 7. The germline CDR1 and CDR2 sequences are SEHNR and FQNEAQ (reference sequence).

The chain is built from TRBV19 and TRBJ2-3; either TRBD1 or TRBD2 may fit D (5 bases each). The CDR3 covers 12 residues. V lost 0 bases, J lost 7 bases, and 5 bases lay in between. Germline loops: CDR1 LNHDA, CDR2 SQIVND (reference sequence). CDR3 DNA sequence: TGTGCCAGTAGTATAGAGGGACATACGCAGTATTTT. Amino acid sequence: CASSIEGHTQYF.

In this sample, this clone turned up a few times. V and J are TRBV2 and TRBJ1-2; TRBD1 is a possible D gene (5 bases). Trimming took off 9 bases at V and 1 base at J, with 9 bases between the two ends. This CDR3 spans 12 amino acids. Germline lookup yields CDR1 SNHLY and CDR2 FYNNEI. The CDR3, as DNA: TGTGCCAGTAGGGGATTTAACTATGGCTACACCTTC. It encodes CASRGFNYGYTF.

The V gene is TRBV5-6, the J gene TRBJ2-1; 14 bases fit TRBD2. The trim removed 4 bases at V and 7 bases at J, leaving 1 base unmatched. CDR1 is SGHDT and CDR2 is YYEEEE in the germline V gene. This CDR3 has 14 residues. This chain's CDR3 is CASSRLAGGNEQFF. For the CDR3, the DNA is TGTGCCAGCAGCCGACTAGCGGGAGGGAATGAGCAGTTCTTC.

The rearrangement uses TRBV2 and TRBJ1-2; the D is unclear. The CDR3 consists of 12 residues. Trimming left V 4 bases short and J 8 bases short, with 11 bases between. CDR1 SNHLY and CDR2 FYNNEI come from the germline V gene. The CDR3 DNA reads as TGTGCCAGCAGTGGGACGGGAAACGGCTACACCTTC. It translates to CASSGTGNGYTF. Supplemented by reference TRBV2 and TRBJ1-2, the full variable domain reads EPEVTQTPSHQVTQMGQEVILRCVPISNHLYFYWYRQILGQKVEFLVSFYNNEISEKSEIFDDQFSVERPDGSNFTLKIRSTKLEDSAMYFCASSGTGNGYTFGSGTRLTVV.